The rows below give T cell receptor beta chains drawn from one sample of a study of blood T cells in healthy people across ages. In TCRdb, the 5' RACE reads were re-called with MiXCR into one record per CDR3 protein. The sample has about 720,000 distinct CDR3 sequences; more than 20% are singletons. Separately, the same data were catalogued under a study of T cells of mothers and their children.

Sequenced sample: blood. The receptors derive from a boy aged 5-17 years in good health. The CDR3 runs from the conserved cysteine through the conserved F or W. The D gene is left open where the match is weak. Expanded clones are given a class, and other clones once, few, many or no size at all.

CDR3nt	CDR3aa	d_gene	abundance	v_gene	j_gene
TGTGCCAGCAGTTCCGGGATATGGGATGAAAAACTGTTTTTT	CASSSGIWDEKLFF	-	-	TRBV12-3/TRBV12-4	TRBJ1-4
TGTGCCAGCAGCTCCGCAGGGGGCAGAGGGGAGCTGTTTTTT	CASSSAGGRGELFF	TRBD1	-	TRBV7-3	TRBJ2-2
TGTGCCAGCCCGGGACAGACCAACACTGAAGCTTTCTTT	CASPGQTNTEAFF	TRBD1	few	TRBV2	TRBJ1-1
TGTGCCAGCAGTTTAGTTGGGGTTCGCGACACTGAAGCTTTCTTT	CASSLVGVRDTEAFF	-	few	TRBV12-3/TRBV12-4	TRBJ1-1
TGCAGTGCTAGACCCGACGGAGCCTACGAGCAGTACTTC	CSARPDGAYEQYF	-	few	TRBV20-1	TRBJ2-7
TGCGCCAGCAGCCCTACTAGCGGGGGGAAGAATGAGCAGTTCTTC	CASSPTSGGKNEQFF	TRBD2	few	TRBV4-1	TRBJ2-1
TGTGCCAGCAGTGAGGAGGGGGCAGGGGGCTCCTACGAGCAGTACTTC	CASSEEGAGGSYEQYF	-	-	TRBV25-1	TRBJ2-7
TGTGCCAGCAGCCACGGTGGGCGGGAGGGCGATGGTGAGCAGTTCTTC	CASSHGGREGDGEQFF	TRBD2	-	TRBV4-2	TRBJ2-1
TGTGCCAGCAGCTCCGAGGGACAGACAAACTATGGCTACACCTTC	CASSSEGQTNYGYTF	TRBD1	-	TRBV3-1	TRBJ1-2
TGTGCCACCAGTGCCCCCTCCGGGACAGCCTACAATGAGCAGTTCTTC	CATSAPSGTAYNEQFF	TRBD1	few	TRBV24-1	TRBJ2-1
TGTGCCAGCAGCGTAATTCTCGGGAGCACAGATACGCAGTATTTT	CASSVILGSTDTQYF	-	-	TRBV9	TRBJ2-3
TGCGCCAGCAGCCCCTACAGGGGTCAGGGTGAAAAACTGTTTTTT	CASSPYRGQGEKLFF	TRBD1	few	TRBV4-3	TRBJ1-4
TGTGCCAGCAGTTCCGGACAGGCCTATGGCTACACCTTC	CASSSGQAYGYTF	TRBD1	many	TRBV28	TRBJ1-2
TGCAGCGTTAGGACTAGCGGGACCTACGAGCAGTACTTC	CSVRTSGTYEQYF	TRBD2	few	TRBV29-1	TRBJ2-7
TGCAGTGCTAGAGATCTGGGCGGGAGGCCAGATACGCAGTATTTT	CSARDLGGRPDTQYF	TRBD2	-	TRBV20-1	TRBJ2-3
TGTGCCAGCTCATGGGGAACAGGGTCACAAGAGACCCAGTACTTC	CASSWGTGSQETQYF	-	few	TRBV12-3/TRBV12-4	TRBJ2-5
TGTGCCAGCAGAGACCAGGGGGAGCAGTTCTTC	CASRDQGEQFF	-	few	TRBV9	TRBJ2-1